The clone carrying this T cell receptor (beta chain) was recorded many times. These data originate in a study of blood T cell repertoires in COVID-19. Study background: Acute and convalescent COVID-19 specimens originated in the United States, Italy and Spain. Nucleic acid was either cDNA or gDNA, and it came from T cells, B-cell-depleted T cells, or PBMCs.

In the source study's methods: By means of reference gene primer amplification, nucleated cell counts were estimated. TCRdb keeps only in-frame clones here, not all; method: immunoSEQ multiplex PCR. V and J calls and clone size are copied from that table; D and trimming were computed from the DNA. In the table there are some 69,000 clones, roughly 79% of which are singletons. Sequencing input: peripheral blood. This TCR was recovered from a human donor in a cohort sampled during active COVID-19.

This chain's CDR3 is CASSPWTVGANVLTF. DNA of the CDR3: TGTGCCAGTAGTCCTTGGACAGTGGGGGCCAACGTCCTGACTTTC. V gene TRBV19 combines with J gene TRBJ2-6; D may be TRBD1 (6 bases). The CDR3 totals 15 residues. V lost 5 bases to trimming and J lost 4 bases, with 12 bases between them. Germline V gives CDR1 LNHDA, CDR2 SQIVND (reference sequence). The variable domain in full, with the rest retrieved from reference TRBV19 and TRBJ2-6, is DGGITQSPKYLFRKEGQNVTLSCEQNLNHDAMYWYRQDPGQGLRLIYYSQIVNDFQKGDIAEGYSVSREKKESFPLTVTSAQKNPTAFYLCASSPWTVGANVLTFGAGSRLTVL.